A selection of T cell receptor beta chains follows, all from one sample in a study of blood T cell repertoires in COVID-19. TCRdb's table, derived via immunoSEQ multiplex PCR, lists solely in-frame clones and lacks some. Of 120,000 or so clones in the sample, about 81% were seen once. The sequenced material came from peripheral blood. These receptors came from a woman in her 50s with acute or convalescent COVID-19. CDR3s include the opening cysteine and the closing phenylalanine or tryptophan. Fields, in order: clone size, V gene, D gene, J gene, CDR3 protein, CDR3 DNA. The D gene is left open where the match is weak. Only part of the rows carry a size: once, few, many, or a class if the clone is expanded.

clone_size: once; v_call: TRBV15; d_call: NA; j_call: TRBJ1-5; cdr3_aa: CAAGTPDQPQHF; cdr3_nt: TGTGCCGCAGGGACACCGGATCAGCCCCAGCATTTT
clone_size: NA; v_call: TRBV5-1; d_call: NA; j_call: TRBJ1-1; cdr3_aa: CASSSETGSEAFF; cdr3_nt: TGCGCCAGCAGCTCGGAAACGGGGTCTGAAGCTTTCTTT
clone_size: NA; v_call: TRBV11-2; d_call: TRBD2; j_call: TRBJ2-1; cdr3_aa: CASSLDLASGSHEQFF; cdr3_nt: TGTGCCAGCAGCTTAGATCTCGCTAGCGGGAGCCATGAGCAGTTCTTC
clone_size: NA; v_call: TRBV5-1; d_call: NA; j_call: TRBJ2-7; cdr3_aa: CASSLYYEQYF; cdr3_nt: TGCGCCAGCAGCCTGTATTACGAGCAGTACTTC
clone_size: NA; v_call: TRBV6-1; d_call: TRBD1; j_call: TRBJ2-3; cdr3_aa: CASSEPGQGTDTQYF; cdr3_nt: TGTGCCAGCAGTGAACCGGGACAGGGGACAGATACGCAGTATTTT
clone_size: NA; v_call: TRBV2; d_call: NA; j_call: TRBJ2-5; cdr3_aa: CASKGDLAETQYF; cdr3_nt: TGTGCCAGCAAAGGGGATTTGGCGGAGACCCAGTACTTC
clone_size: few; v_call: TRBV4-1; d_call: TRBD2; j_call: TRBJ2-2; cdr3_aa: CASSRQLAGADRGGELFF; cdr3_nt: TGCGCCAGCAGCCGACAACTAGCGGGAGCCGACCGGGGCGGGGAGCTGTTTTTT
clone_size: NA; v_call: TRBV11-2; d_call: NA; j_call: TRBJ2-5; cdr3_aa: CASSPIATAQETQYF; cdr3_nt: TGTGCCAGCAGCCCGATAGCTACCGCCCAAGAGACCCAGTACTTC
clone_size: NA; v_call: TRBV11-2; d_call: TRBD1; j_call: TRBJ1-6; cdr3_aa: CASSLGRDRVNSPLHF; cdr3_nt: TGTGCCAGCAGCTTAGGACGGGACAGGGTCAATTCACCCCTCCACTTT
clone_size: NA; v_call: TRBV9; d_call: NA; j_call: TRBJ1-1; cdr3_aa: CASSVAGNTEAFF; cdr3_nt: TGTGCCAGCAGCGTAGCAGGGAACACTGAAGCTTTCTTT
clone_size: NA; v_call: TRBV11-2; d_call: NA; j_call: TRBJ1-6; cdr3_aa: CASSLAQKNSPLHF; cdr3_nt: TGTGCCAGCAGCTTAGCTCAGAAGAATTCACCCCTCCACTTT
clone_size: NA; v_call: TRBV5-8; d_call: NA; j_call: TRBJ1-6; cdr3_aa: CASSLAAYSRSPLHF; cdr3_nt: TGTGCCAGCAGCTTGGCTGCGTACTCCCGCTCACCCCTCCACTTT
clone_size: NA; v_call: TRBV7-8; d_call: NA; j_call: TRBJ1-1; cdr3_aa: CASSLQLLGTEAFF; cdr3_nt: TGTGCCAGCAGCTTGCAACTGCTCGGCACTGAAGCTTTCTTT
clone_size: NA; v_call: TRBV19; d_call: TRBD1; j_call: TRBJ1-4; cdr3_aa: CASSAQGAGEKLFF; cdr3_nt: TGTGCCAGTAGCGCACAGGGGGCAGGAGAAAAACTGTTTTTT
clone_size: few; v_call: TRBV6-5; d_call: NA; j_call: TRBJ1-5; cdr3_aa: CATRSGNQPQHF; cdr3_nt: TGTGCCACCAGGTCGGGGAATCAGCCCCAGCATTTT
clone_size: NA; v_call: TRBV5-6; d_call: TRBD1; j_call: TRBJ1-4; cdr3_aa: CASSLGTVEKLFF; cdr3_nt: TGTGCCAGCAGCTTAGGGACAGTTGAAAAACTGTTTTTT
clone_size: NA; v_call: TRBV9; d_call: TRBD2; j_call: TRBJ2-7; cdr3_aa: CASSVGAGGPYEQYF; cdr3_nt: TGTGCCAGCAGCGTAGGAGCGGGGGGCCCCTACGAGCAGTACTTC
clone_size: NA; v_call: TRBV10-1; d_call: NA; j_call: TRBJ2-1; cdr3_aa: CASSENQQHGNEQFF; cdr3_nt: TGCGCCAGCAGTGAGAACCAACAGCACGGCAATGAGCAGTTCTTC
clone_size: once; v_call: TRBV27; d_call: TRBD2; j_call: TRBJ2-6; cdr3_aa: CASRRGESFAGANVLTF; cdr3_nt: TGTGCCAGCAGGCGGGGGGAATCTTTTGCTGGGGCCAACGTCCTGACTTTC
clone_size: few; v_call: TRBV3-1/TRBV3-2; d_call: NA; j_call: TRBJ1-2; cdr3_aa: CASSPRPGGNYGYTF; cdr3_nt: TGTGCCAGCAGCCCTAGACCCGGCGGTAACTATGGCTACACCTTC
clone_size: once; v_call: TRBV3-1/TRBV3-2; d_call: TRBD2; j_call: TRBJ2-5; cdr3_aa: CASSLRLAGGSETQYF; cdr3_nt: TGTGCCAGCAGCCTCAGACTAGCGGGGGGTTCAGAGACCCAGTACTTC
clone_size: NA; v_call: TRBV25-1; d_call: NA; j_call: TRBJ1-2; cdr3_aa: CASSDGPTYGYTF; cdr3_nt: TGTGCCAGCAGTGATGGGCCCACATATGGCTACACCTTC
clone_size: NA; v_call: TRBV7-6; d_call: NA; j_call: TRBJ2-3; cdr3_aa: CASSPRQFSTDTQYF; cdr3_nt: TGTGCCAGCAGCCCCCGACAGTTTAGCACAGATACGCAGTATTTT
clone_size: few; v_call: TRBV19; d_call: NA; j_call: TRBJ1-2; cdr3_aa: CASRTAGTYGYTF; cdr3_nt: TGTGCCAGTAGGACCGCAGGAACCTATGGCTACACCTTC
clone_size: NA; v_call: TRBV9; d_call: TRBD1; j_call: TRBJ1-1; cdr3_aa: CASSAQITGVNTEAFF; cdr3_nt: TGTGCCAGCAGCGCTCAAATTACAGGGGTGAACACTGAAGCTTTCTTT
clone_size: many; v_call: TRBV7-9; d_call: TRBD1; j_call: TRBJ2-7; cdr3_aa: CASSFRDSSYEQYF; cdr3_nt: TGTGCCAGCAGCTTCCGGGACAGCTCCTACGAGCAGTACTTC
clone_size: NA; v_call: TRBV20-1; d_call: NA; j_call: TRBJ1-6; cdr3_aa: CSASSRGWGSPLHF; cdr3_nt: TGCAGTGCTAGTAGTAGGGGTTGGGGATCACCCCTCCACTTT
clone_size: NA; v_call: TRBV7-9; d_call: NA; j_call: TRBJ1-3; cdr3_aa: CASSSTGSGNTIYF; cdr3_nt: TGTGCCAGCAGCTCCACAGGGTCTGGAAACACCATATATTTT
clone_size: NA; v_call: TRBV2; d_call: TRBD1; j_call: TRBJ2-5; cdr3_aa: CAIETGGETQYF; cdr3_nt: TGTGCCATAGAGACAGGGGGAGAGACCCAGTACTTC
clone_size: NA; v_call: TRBV25-1; d_call: NA; j_call: TRBJ1-1; cdr3_aa: CASSEFSAGRGAFF; cdr3_nt: TGTGCCAGCAGTGAATTTAGTGCTGGCAGGGGAGCTTTCTTT
clone_size: NA; v_call: TRBV4-1; d_call: TRBD1; j_call: TRBJ1-6; cdr3_aa: CASSQVPNRGQFNSPLHF; cdr3_nt: TGCGCCAGCAGCCAAGTCCCCAACCGGGGACAGTTTAATTCACCCCTCCACTTT
clone_size: NA; v_call: TRBV5-1; d_call: TRBD2; j_call: TRBJ2-1; cdr3_aa: CASSFLAGSNNEQFF; cdr3_nt: TGCGCCAGCAGCTTCTTAGCGGGATCGAACAATGAGCAGTTCTTC
clone_size: few; v_call: TRBV5-1; d_call: TRBD1; j_call: TRBJ1-2; cdr3_aa: CASSLDRGDGYTF; cdr3_nt: TGCGCCAGCAGCTTGGACAGGGGTGATGGCTACACCTTC
clone_size: once; v_call: TRBV21-1; d_call: NA; j_call: TRBJ1-5; cdr3_aa: CASSKTVLVPGSNQPQHF; cdr3_nt: TGTGCCAGCAGCAAAACAGTGTTGGTTCCTGGAAGCAATCAGCCCCAGCATTTT
clone_size: NA; v_call: TRBV6-2/TRBV6-3; d_call: NA; j_call: TRBJ2-7; cdr3_aa: CASSYSAGRAAYEQYF; cdr3_nt: TGTGCCAGCAGTTACTCCGCGGGACGGGCCGCCTACGAGCAGTACTTC
clone_size: NA; v_call: TRBV19; d_call: TRBD1; j_call: TRBJ1-5; cdr3_aa: CASTDRDWGQPQHF; cdr3_nt: TGTGCCAGTACGGACAGGGATTGGGGTCAGCCCCAGCATTTT
clone_size: NA; v_call: TRBV19; d_call: TRBD1; j_call: TRBJ2-7; cdr3_aa: CASSIPGQTYEQYF; cdr3_nt: TGTGCCAGTAGTATCCCGGGACAGACCTACGAGCAGTACTTC
clone_size: NA; v_call: TRBV10-3; d_call: NA; j_call: TRBJ2-1; cdr3_aa: CAISDFQDYNEQFF; cdr3_nt: TGTGCCATCAGTGACTTTCAGGACTACAATGAGCAGTTCTTC
clone_size: NA; v_call: TRBV20-1; d_call: NA; j_call: TRBJ2-1; cdr3_aa: CSAPGHNEQFF; cdr3_nt: TGCAGTGCACCTGGCCACAATGAGCAGTTCTTC
clone_size: NA; v_call: TRBV4-1; d_call: TRBD2; j_call: TRBJ2-1; cdr3_aa: CASSPPGGGYNEQFF; cdr3_nt: TGCGCCAGCAGCCCCCCCGGCGGGGGTTACAATGAGCAGTTCTTC
clone_size: NA; v_call: TRBV28; d_call: NA; j_call: TRBJ1-3; cdr3_aa: CASSPQGSRNTIYF; cdr3_nt: TGTGCCAGCAGCCCTCAGGGTAGCCGAAACACCATATATTTT
clone_size: few; v_call: TRBV27; d_call: TRBD1; j_call: TRBJ1-2; cdr3_aa: CASSKQGARWGYTF; cdr3_nt: TGTGCCAGCAGCAAACAGGGGGCACGTTGGGGCTACACCTTC
clone_size: NA; v_call: TRBV19; d_call: TRBD1; j_call: TRBJ2-7; cdr3_aa: CASSIIPGTGNYEQYF; cdr3_nt: TGTGCCAGTAGTATAATTCCCGGGACAGGGAACTACGAGCAGTACTTC
clone_size: NA; v_call: TRBV28; d_call: NA; j_call: TRBJ1-4; cdr3_aa: CAGGGGGSEKLFF; cdr3_nt: TGTGCCGGGGGTGGGGGAGGCAGTGAAAAACTGTTTTTT
clone_size: NA; v_call: TRBV4-1; d_call: NA; j_call: TRBJ2-1; cdr3_aa: CASSPRTSSYNEQFF; cdr3_nt: TGCGCCAGCAGCCCGCGGACAAGCTCCTACAATGAGCAGTTCTTC
clone_size: NA; v_call: TRBV10-3; d_call: NA; j_call: TRBJ1-1; cdr3_aa: CAISPQPGSNTEAFF; cdr3_nt: TGTGCCATCAGCCCACAACCGGGGTCGAACACTGAAGCTTTCTTT
clone_size: NA; v_call: TRBV30; d_call: NA; j_call: TRBJ1-2; cdr3_aa: CAWSQNRNYGYTF; cdr3_nt: TGTGCCTGGAGTCAGAACAGGAACTATGGCTACACCTTC
clone_size: NA; v_call: TRBV6-1; d_call: TRBD2; j_call: TRBJ2-7; cdr3_aa: CASSEFVTSGGQIHSYEQYF; cdr3_nt: TGTGCCAGCAGTGAATTTGTAACTAGCGGGGGCCAAATACACTCCTACGAGCAGTACTTC
clone_size: NA; v_call: TRBV6-5; d_call: NA; j_call: TRBJ1-4; cdr3_aa: CASSYAPVNEKLFF; cdr3_nt: TGTGCCAGCAGTTACGCCCCAGTCAATGAAAAACTGTTTTTT
clone_size: NA; v_call: TRBV30; d_call: NA; j_call: TRBJ1-5; cdr3_aa: CAWSLPGQSNQPQHF; cdr3_nt: TGTGCCTGGAGTTTACCGGGACAAAGCAATCAGCCCCAGCATTTT
clone_size: few; v_call: TRBV11-2; d_call: NA; j_call: TRBJ2-6; cdr3_aa: CASSLAGPTGANVLTF; cdr3_nt: TGTGCCAGCAGCTTAGCAGGCCCAACTGGGGCCAACGTCCTGACTTTC
clone_size: NA; v_call: TRBV2; d_call: TRBD1; j_call: TRBJ2-6; cdr3_aa: CASRTGFSGANVLTF; cdr3_nt: TGTGCCAGCAGGACAGGGTTCTCTGGGGCCAACGTCCTGACTTTC
clone_size: NA; v_call: TRBV7-9; d_call: TRBD2; j_call: TRBJ2-7; cdr3_aa: CASSKRDHNLLTYEQYF; cdr3_nt: TGTGCCAGCAGCAAGCGGGACCATAACCTTTTGACCTACGAGCAGTACTTC
clone_size: once; v_call: TRBV14; d_call: TRBD2; j_call: TRBJ2-7; cdr3_aa: CASSQEVGTSVYEQYF; cdr3_nt: TGTGCCAGCAGCCAAGAAGTCGGGACTAGCGTCTACGAGCAGTACTTC
clone_size: NA; v_call: TRBV30; d_call: NA; j_call: TRBJ1-5; cdr3_aa: CAWTARSGGGQPQHF; cdr3_nt: TGTGCCTGGACCGCTCGGAGTGGGGGAGGGCAGCCCCAGCATTTT
clone_size: NA; v_call: TRBV15; d_call: NA; j_call: TRBJ2-1; cdr3_aa: CATSREGLEYNEQFF; cdr3_nt: TGTGCCACCAGCAGAGAAGGATTGGAGTACAATGAGCAGTTCTTC
clone_size: NA; v_call: TRBV27; d_call: TRBD1; j_call: TRBJ1-2; cdr3_aa: CASRGETGGVGYTF; cdr3_nt: TGTGCCAGCAGAGGGGAGACAGGGGGCGTCGGCTACACCTTC
clone_size: NA; v_call: TRBV4-1; d_call: TRBD2; j_call: TRBJ2-5; cdr3_aa: CARSLLGGETQYF; cdr3_nt: TGCGCCCGCAGTCTTCTGGGGGGGGAGACCCAGTACTTC
clone_size: NA; v_call: TRBV7-6; d_call: TRBD1; j_call: TRBJ1-1; cdr3_aa: CASSLETGKYTEAFF; cdr3_nt: TGTGCCAGCAGCTTGGAGACAGGGAAATACACTGAAGCTTTCTTT